These 30 T cell receptor beta chains were all obtained from the same sample, sequenced in a study of T cell clonality in common variable immunodeficiency (dated by TCRdb to between 2015 and 2016). The library came from the immunoSEQ multiplex PCR assay. The table was pulled from immuneACCESS by TCRdb, which kept in-frame rearrangements only. Such tables lose some clones; where checked, under half of the loss comes from unresolved V genes, and the rest has no known cause. For this sample, approximately 42,000 clones are listed, none of them singletons. The ten largest clones add up to approximately 1.3% of the sample. Sequencing was carried out using peripheral blood mononuclear cells. The receptor source for this set is a person between 18 and 75 years old in good health.

This clone was counted at least ten times. The sequenced fragment ends 3 residues before the CDR3 boundary, so the rest is inferred from the germline J gene. The chain uses TRBV20-1 and TRBJ2-7, with D unclear. The CDR3 is 12 amino acids. CDR1 DFQATT and CDR2 SNEGSKA come from the germline V gene (reference sequence). The germline V and J ends were trimmed by 3 bases and 2 bases, with 8 bases remaining between them. The CDR3 reads CSASTDTYEQYF. CDR3 DNA, as far as it was read: TGCAGTGCTAGTACAGATACCTACGAG.

A word on this clone: The read is 3 residues too short to cover the CDR3 end, so that end is filled in from the germline J gene. Additional DNA sequences in this sample encode the identical CDR3. The chain links TRBV5-1 to TRBJ2-7; D might be TRBD1 (5 bases). Deletions cut 4 bases from V and 6 bases from J, with 17 bases between. CDR3 size: 14 residues. CDR1 and CDR2 (germline): SGHRS, YFSETQ. The CDR3 sequence: CASSPEWQGSEQYF. CDR3 DNA, as far as it was read: TGCGCCAGCAGCCCCGAGTGGCAGGGTAGCGAG.

There are many counts of this clone. The missing CDR3 end, 3 residues past where the read stops, is filled in from the germline J gene. This chain connects TRBV5-1 to TRBJ1-2; D not certain. V dropped 4 bases and J dropped 4 bases, with 11 bases sitting between them. The V gene's germline CDR1 is SGHRS and CDR2 YFSETQ. This CDR3 region has 13 residues. Incomplete CDR3 DNA: TGCGCCAGCAGCGTAGAACTCACCTATGGC. It yields the protein CASSVELTYG. The entire CDR3 protein reads CASSVELTYGYTF.

This clone appeared many times. The CDR3 end falls 3 residues outside the read, so it is completed with the germline J gene. The rearrangement links TRBV12-5 to TRBJ2-2; 10 nucleotides agree with TRBD2. Germline CDR1 reads LGHNT; CDR2 reads FRNRAP. V lost 2 bases and J lost 4; bases outside the gene matches: 13. This CDR3 is built from 19 residues. The CDR3 DNA, read in part, is TGTGCTAGTGGTTTGATGCAATCGGCTAGCGGGAGTACCACCGGGGAG. Translation gives CASGLMQSASGSTTGE. The entire CDR3 reads CASGLMQSASGSTTGELFF. Together with reference TRBV12-5 and TRBJ2-2, the CDR3 gives the full variable domain: DARVTQTPRHKVTEMGQEVTMRCQPILGHNTVFWYRQTMMQGLELLAYFRNRAPLDDSGMPKDRFSAEMPDATLATLKIQPSEPRDSAVYFCASGLMQSASGSTTGELFFGEGSRLTVL.

This clone was detected many times. The CDR3 end falls 3 residues outside the read, so it is completed with the germline J gene. The chain is built from TRBV5-4 and TRBJ1-5; weak D call: TRBD1 (5 bases). The CDR3 loop spans 16 amino acids. Germline V gene lookup returns CDR1 SGHNT and CDR2 YYREEE (reference sequence). Trimming stripped 0 bases from V and 2 bases from J, with 12 bases between. The DNA read from the CDR3 is TGTGCCAGCAGCTTGGGCGGGGGAAGAGGCAATCAGCCC. Encoded protein: CASSLGGGRGNQP. The complete CDR3 reads CASSLGGGRGNQPQHF.

At least ten counts were recorded for this clone. Read sequence stops 3 residues before the CDR3 end, and the germline J gene provides the missing end. The chain couples TRBV20-1 to TRBJ2-5; D might be TRBD1 (6 bases). Between the trimmed V and J ends, which lost 3 bases and 1 base, there was a span of 15 bases. This CDR3 comprises 15 residues. The germline V gene encodes CDR1 DFQATT and CDR2 SNEGSKA (reference sequence). The DNA read from the CDR3 is TGCAGTGCTAGCCCGGACAGAGGGGGCCAAGAGACC. Protein product: CSASPDRGGQET. The complete CDR3 protein is CSASPDRGGQETQYF.

This clone has a handful of counts. The DNA ends 3 residues before the CDR3 does, and the rest of the CDR3 is filled in from the germline J gene. This chain uses TRBV7-2 with TRBJ1-2, with TRBD1 as a possible D gene (6 bases). The CDR3 runs 14 residues. V lost 5 bases, J lost 2 bases, and 12 bases lay in between. Germline CDR1 is SGHTA and CDR2 is FQGNSA. Incomplete CDR3 DNA: TGTGCCAGCAGCCAAAGGCAGGGGAACTATGGC. Amino acids: CASSQRQGNYG. The whole CDR3 protein reads CASSQRQGNYGYTF.

Many counts were recorded for this clone. The missing CDR3 end, 3 residues past where the read stops, is filled in from the germline J gene. The chain has TRBV5-4 and TRBJ2-3; D perhaps matches TRBD2 (6 bases). V lost 6 bases to trimming and J lost 0 bases, with 14 bases between them. The germline V gene encodes CDR1 SGHNT and CDR2 YYREEE (reference sequence). The CDR3 has 15 amino acids. Here the CDR3 reads CASTPAGGSTDTQYF. Incomplete CDR3 DNA: TGTGCCAGCACCCCAGCGGGCGGAAGCACAGATACG.

This clone was observed at least ten times. A read error may account for a junction end that differs from germline. The CDR3 is cut off 3 residues early in the read; its end comes from the germline J gene. The chain couples TRBV6-1 to TRBJ2-3; TRBD1 aligns across 7 bases. The CDR3 totals 14 residues. Germline loops: CDR1 MNHNS, CDR2 SASEGT. Partial CDR3 DNA: TGTGCCAGCAGGGAAGGACAGGCCGCCTATACG. Translation gives CASREGQAAYT. In full, the CDR3 reads CASREGQAAYTQYF.

This clone was detected ten times or more. The read finishes 3 residues shy of the CDR3 end, and the germline J gene is used to complete it. The gene calls are TRBV7-6 and TRBJ2-7, with a weak D call TRBD1 (6 bases). The CDR3 has 14 residues. CDR1 SGHVS and CDR2 FNYEAQ come from the germline V gene. Trimming removed 0 bases at V and 3 bases at J, with 9 bases between. The CDR3: CASSLAGTSYEQYF. CDR3 DNA (partial): TGTGCCAGCAGCTTAGCTGGGACAAGCTACGAG.

Many counts were recorded for this clone. The read stops 3 residues short of the end of the CDR3; the missing end is completed from the germline J gene. The J gene is TRBJ2-3, the V gene TRBV29-1; 11 positions agree with TRBD2. Germline values: CDR1 SQVTM, CDR2 ANQGSEA. CDR3 length: 15 residues. J lost 2 bases, V lost 6 bases, and 7 bases had no gene match. CDR3 in amino acids: CSVAGTSGNTDTQYF. The CDR3 DNA, read in part, is TGCAGCGTGGCCGGGACTAGCGGAAACACAGATACG.

There are many counts of this clone. The read terminates 3 residues before the CDR3 end, so the remaining end is supplied by the germline J gene. The chain recombines TRBV19 with TRBJ1-5, with 7 bases matching TRBD1. Germline V lookup: CDR1 LNHDA, CDR2 SQIVND (reference sequence). V shed 7 bases and J 4 bases; nucleotides not matched to a gene: 10. This CDR3 region has 15 residues. The CDR3 spells CASTHRGVSNQPQHF. Incomplete CDR3 DNA: TGTGCCAGTACTCACAGGGGCGTATCGAATCAGCCC.

This clone was found many times. The read terminates 3 residues ahead of where the CDR3 ends, so the germline J gene completes it. The rearrangement links TRBV30 to TRBJ2-7; 7 bases agree with TRBD1. This CDR3 comprises 14 residues. V trimming: 3 bases; J trimming: 5 bases; junction bases outside the gene matches: 10. CDR1 and CDR2 from the germline V gene are GTSNPN and SVGIG (reference sequence). CDR3 amino acids: CAWRRTGRGNEQYF. The sequenced part of the CDR3 DNA is TGTGCCTGGAGGCGGACAGGCCGGGGTAACGAG.

There are many counts of this clone. With the read ending 3 residues before the CDR3 end, the germline J gene is used to fill in that end. V gene TRBV20-1 combines with J gene TRBJ2-7, with 7 nucleotides matching TRBD2. From germline, CDR1 is DFQATT and CDR2 SNEGSKA (reference sequence). Trimming cost V 3 bases and J 0 bases; bases outside gene matches: 11. The CDR3 contains 16 residues. The CDR3 sequence is CSASPPLAGTSYEQYF. CDR3 DNA, as far as it was read: TGCAGTGCTAGCCCCCCCTTAGCGGGTACCTCCTACGAG.

The sample holds many counts of this clone. The read is 3 residues too short to cover the CDR3 end, so that end is filled in from the germline J gene. Distinct nucleotide sequences in the sample also encode this CDR3. This chain connects TRBV5-4 to TRBJ2-3, with TRBD2 matching 10 bases. The V gene end was trimmed by 3 bases and the J gene end by 7 bases; junction bases not matched to a gene: 11. CDR3 length: 16 residues. Germline-derived CDR1 and CDR2 are SGHNT and YYREEE (reference sequence). The chain's CDR3 is CASSSRSSGSGYTQYF. CDR3 DNA, as far as it was read: TGTGCCAGCAGCTCACGCTCTAGCGGGAGTGGCTATACG.

Concerning this clone itself: The missing CDR3 end, 3 residues past where the read stops, is filled in from the germline J gene. This sequence joins TRBV6-1 and TRBJ1-2; no firm D call. Germline V gives CDR1 MNHNS, CDR2 SASEGT. The CDR3 contains 15 residues. Partial CDR3 DNA: TGTGCCAGCAGTGAACTAGCGGGAGGCACAGATACC. Translating gives CASSELAGGTDT. In full, the CDR3 is CASSELAGGTDTYTF.

There are many counts of this clone. The sequenced CDR3 bases are TGTGCCAGCAGCTTCGGGACTAGGATTATGGGTGAG. As protein: CASSFGTRIMGE. The entire CDR3 protein reads CASSFGTRIMGEQFF. This chain connects TRBV5-5 to TRBJ2-1; 8 bases align to TRBD2. The CDR3 end is not reached by the read, which stops 3 residues before it; the germline J gene fills it in. The CDR3 covers 15 residues. The V and J ends lost 2 bases and 9 bases, in that order; junction bases with no gene match: 10. From germline, CDR1 is SGHKS and CDR2 YYEKEE (reference sequence).

In this sample, this clone is medium-sized. The read stops 3 residues short of the end of the CDR3; the missing end is completed from the germline J gene. V is TRBV6-1 and J is TRBJ2-3; 7 nucleotides align to TRBD2. This CDR3 region has 15 residues. CDR1 MNHNS and CDR2 SASEGT come from the germline V gene. The trim removed 1 base at V and 2 bases at J, leaving 3 bases unmatched. The sequenced part of the CDR3 DNA is TGTGCCAGCAGTGAAGGGAGCGGGAACACAGATACG. Encoded protein: CASSEGSGNTDT. Given in full, the CDR3 is CASSEGSGNTDTQYF.

This clone is labeled as medium-sized. The observed sequence ends 3 residues before the CDR3 terminus, with the missing tail filled in from the germline J gene. The rearrangement joins TRBV30 to TRBJ2-1; TRBD1 matches 7 bases. Germline CDR1 GTSNPN, CDR2 SVGIG (reference sequence). The CDR3 runs 15 residues. Trimming removed 0 bases from V and 4 bases from J; junction bases left unmatched: 6. The part of the CDR3 DNA that was read is TGTGCCTGGAGTGTACACAAGGGGGCGTACAATGAG. Protein product: CAWSVHKGAYNE. The whole CDR3 protein is CAWSVHKGAYNEQFF. The whole variable domain, filled in from reference TRBV30 and TRBJ2-1, reads SQTIHQWPATLVQPVGSPLSLECTVEGTSNPNLYWYRQAAGRGLQLLFYSVGIGQISSEVPQNLSASRPQDRQFILSSKKLLLSDSGFYLCAWSVHKGAYNEQFFGPGTRLTVL.

This clone has a count of ten or more. With the read ending 3 residues before the CDR3 end, the germline J gene is used to fill in that end. The sample has other DNA sequences that encode this CDR3 too. The rearrangement joins TRBV5-6 to TRBJ1-2; TRBD1 agrees at 12 bases. Germline-derived CDR1 and CDR2 are SGHDT and YYEEEE. V gave up 4 bases and J gave up 6 bases; unmatched junction bases: 4. The CDR3 consists of 14 residues. The CDR3 loop reads CASSAGTGGHGYTF. CDR3 DNA, as far as it was read: TGTGCCAGCAGCGCCGGGACAGGGGGCCATGGC. Complete variable domain (other parts from reference TRBV5-6 and TRBJ1-2): DAGVTQSPTHLIKTRGQQVTLRCSPKSGHDTVSWYQQALGQGPQFIFQYYEEEERQRGNFPDRFSGHQFPNYSSELNVNALLLGDSALYLCASSAGTGGHGYTFGSGTRLTVV.

This clone was picked up many times. The observed sequence ends 3 residues before the CDR3 terminus, with the missing tail filled in from the germline J gene. This chain uses TRBV29-1 with TRBJ1-2; possible D gene TRBD1, 6 bases. The length of the CDR3 is 11 residues. Germline V lookup: CDR1 SQVTM, CDR2 ANQGSEA. With 5 bases removed from V and 2 bases from J, the gap between germline ends came to 6 bases. The sequenced CDR3 bases are TGCAGCGTTACAGGGAACTATGGC. It yields the protein CSVTGNYG. The whole CDR3 sequence is CSVTGNYGYTF.

In this sample, this clone turned up many times. The read ends 3 residues before the CDR3 terminus; that terminus is restored from the germline J gene. The chain carries TRBV20-1 and TRBJ2-3; unclear D gene. Germline CDR1 DFQATT, CDR2 SNEGSKA (reference sequence). V was clipped by 2 bases and J by 0 bases, with 9 bases between them. CDR3 length: 14 amino acids. The CDR3 loop is CSARMSPSTDTQYF. The covered CDR3 bases are TGCAGTGCTAGAATGTCTCCTAGCACAGATACG.

This clone was detected many times. The CDR3 spells CSARDPWQGYEQYF. CDR3 bases read: TGCAGTGCTAGAGATCCGTGGCAGGGTTACGAG. The chain couples TRBV20-1 to TRBJ2-7; D is perhaps TRBD1 (5 bases). The CDR3 goes on 3 residues after the read ends, and that part is filled in from the germline J gene. V lost 0 bases and J 4 bases, leaving 13 bases between the germline ends. The CDR3 runs 14 residues. Germline V lookup: CDR1 DFQATT, CDR2 SNEGSKA (reference sequence).

This clone was seen repeatedly, ten times or more. CDR3 in amino acids: CSARGRLAGVFPYEQYF. CDR3 bases read: TGCAGTGCTAGAGGGAGACTAGCGGGAGTATTCCCCTACGAG. V and J are TRBV20-1 and TRBJ2-7; 12 positions agree with TRBD2. Coverage ceases 3 residues before the CDR3 finishes, and the germline J gene fills in the end. Germline lookup yields CDR1 DFQATT and CDR2 SNEGSKA (reference sequence). This CDR3 has 17 amino acids. V was clipped by 1 base and J by 2 bases; unmatched bases: 9.

This clone was recorded many times. From the germline J gene comes the end of the CDR3, since the read stops 3 residues before it. The chain couples TRBV7-9 to TRBJ2-1; D unresolved. The V gene lost 4 bases and the J gene lost 0 bases, with 7 bases spanning the gap. Germline values: CDR1 SEHNR, CDR2 FQNEAQ (reference sequence). The CDR3 loop spans 14 amino acids. The CDR3 spells CASSSDNSYNEQFF. CDR3 DNA (partial): TGTGCCAGCAGCTCCGACAACTCCTACAATGAG.

This clone was seen many times. From the germline J gene comes the end of the CDR3, since the read stops 3 residues before it. This chain uses TRBV20-1 with TRBJ2-1; TRBD2 matches 7 bases. The germline V gene encodes CDR1 DFQATT and CDR2 SNEGSKA (reference sequence). The CDR3 is 11 amino acids. CDR3 region: CTASGDNEQFF. The DNA read from the CDR3 is TGCACCGCGAGCGGGGACAATGAG.

In this sample, this clone turned up many times. The CDR3 is cut off 3 residues early in the read; its end comes from the germline J gene. The genes are TRBV29-1 and TRBJ2-1; 12 bases map to TRBD2. The CDR3 sequence is 15 residues long. The germline CDR1 and CDR2 sequences are SQVTM and ANQGSEA. Trimming cost V 6 bases and J 6 bases; bases outside gene matches: 9. The CDR3 bases that were read are TGCAGCGTGGACCCTAGCGGGAGGGCCCCCAATGAG. Protein product: CSVDPSGRAPNE. The complete CDR3 reads CSVDPSGRAPNEQFF.

With respect to this clone: The read ends 3 residues early relative to the CDR3; the germline J gene fills the gap. The chain links TRBV25-1 to TRBJ2-6; TRBD1 is a possible D gene (6 bases). This CDR3 is built from 14 residues. Germline V gene lookup returns CDR1 MGHDK and CDR2 SYGVNS. The sequenced part of the CDR3 DNA is TGTGCCAGCAGGGCTACAGGGTTGGATTCACTC. Translating it yields CASRATGLDSL. The full CDR3 is CASRATGLDSLLTF.

The sample holds a few counts of this clone. This CDR3 is CASSIGHLRTSRRYDYTF. The covered CDR3 bases are TGTGCCAGTAGTATAGGTCACCTCAGGACTAGCAGGAGGTACGAC. V gene TRBV19 combines with J gene TRBJ1-2, with D uncertain. The CDR3 end lies 3 residues beyond the end of the read and is filled in from the germline J gene. Germline values: CDR1 LNHDA, CDR2 SQIVND (reference sequence). This CDR3 is built from 18 residues.

The table lists this clone with many counts. With the read ending 3 residues before the CDR3 end, the germline J gene is used to fill in that end. The V call is TRBV7-9, the J call TRBJ2-2; the D gene is possibly TRBD2 (5 bases). CDR3 size: 15 residues. Germline CDR1 reads SEHNR; CDR2 reads FQNEAQ (reference sequence). V dropped 3 bases and J dropped 6 bases, with 14 bases sitting between them. The CDR3 protein is CASSLSERAAGELFF. The part of the CDR3 DNA that was read is TGTGCCAGCAGCTTGTCAGAGAGGGCCGCCGGGGAG.